This T cell receptor beta chain was found in a study of blood T cell repertoires in COVID-19. At the level of the study: COVID-19 samples, acute and convalescent, were from the United States, Italy and Spain. T cells, B-cell-depleted T cells, or PBMCs supplied cDNA or gDNA.

The junction had 7 bases not matched to a gene; V was cut back by 4 bases and J by 6 bases. Germline CDR1 reads SGHRS; CDR2 reads YFSETQ. This CDR3 is 16 amino acids long. Seattle cases were enrolled at active infection and followed longitudinally. Original processing notes: Using reference gene primer amplification, nucleated cell counts were estimated. This table comes from immunoSEQ multiplex PCR, and its TCRdb copy is limited to in-frame clones, with some not included. V, J and clone size were drawn from that table, and D and trimming were deduced from the DNA. This table holds 65,000 to 95,000 clones, approximately 89% found once.

The J gene is TRBJ2-2, the V gene TRBV5-1, with 12 bases fitting TRBD2. The sequenced sample was peripheral blood. The clonotype originates from a man aged 50 to 59 with COVID-19, enrolled during active disease. CDR3 in amino acids: CASSGMTSGRPGELFF. In DNA, the CDR3 is TGCGCCAGCAGCGGAATGACTAGCGGGAGACCCGGGGAGCTGTTTTTT.